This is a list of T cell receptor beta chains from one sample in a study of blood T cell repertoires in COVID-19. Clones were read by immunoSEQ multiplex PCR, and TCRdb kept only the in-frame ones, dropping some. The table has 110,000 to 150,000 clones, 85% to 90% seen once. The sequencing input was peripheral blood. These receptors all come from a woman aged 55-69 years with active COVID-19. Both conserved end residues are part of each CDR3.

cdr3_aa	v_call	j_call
CASSQDPGYQGEQFF	TRBV14	TRBJ2-1
CASSDRQGHYNEQFF	TRBV7-3	TRBJ2-1
CASSLLAGGGATDTQYF	TRBV7-2	TRBJ2-3
CASSQLASGRAISTDTQYF	TRBV4-1	TRBJ2-3
CASSINPRSPLHF	TRBV25-1	TRBJ1-6
CAISESDGQGAYGYTF	TRBV10-3	TRBJ1-2
CASSVSGDGGNTIYF	TRBV9	TRBJ1-3
CASSPQAGGADTQYF	TRBV7-3	TRBJ2-3
CATSDRQGLWYGYTF	TRBV24-1	TRBJ1-2
CASSPDRNIQYF	TRBV12-3/TRBV12-4	TRBJ2-4
CAWSPGTGELFF	TRBV30	TRBJ2-2
CATSSQMGGVETQYF	TRBV15	TRBJ2-5
CASSITGAGTEAFF	TRBV19	TRBJ1-1
CASSMGQGRQPQHF	TRBV19	TRBJ1-5
CASSRLGQGNTEAFF	TRBV3-1/TRBV3-2	TRBJ1-1
CASSYAGSNYGYTF	TRBV6-2/TRBV6-3	TRBJ1-2
CASGRGRTSDTQYF	TRBV7-8	TRBJ2-3
CASSSGWTSVFFPETQYF	TRBV5-1	TRBJ2-5
CASSVGRSSGANVLTF	TRBV5-1	TRBJ2-6
CASSYSGQNNSPLHF	TRBV6-5	TRBJ1-6
CASSQSHRAFYEQYF	TRBV3-1/TRBV3-2	TRBJ2-7
CASSLRGGSSTDTQYF	TRBV28	TRBJ2-3
CSVEVGLFSGAYNEQFF	TRBV29-1	TRBJ2-1
CAWSTQRTANEKLFF	TRBV30	TRBJ1-4
CASIREGWELFF	TRBV19	TRBJ2-2
CASSLSQVMNTEAFF	TRBV11-1	TRBJ1-1
CSAGLNYEQYF	TRBV20-1	TRBJ2-7
CASSQDLQSYEQYF	TRBV3-1/TRBV3-2	TRBJ2-7
CASSYVGQAYGYTF	TRBV6-2/TRBV6-3	TRBJ1-2
CATSRSVFGLAAYEQYF	TRBV15	TRBJ2-7
CASTKAGGTGELFF	TRBV5-1	TRBJ2-2
CASSLYRDYEQYF	TRBV5-5	TRBJ2-7
CASSSQRDSFSYEQYF	TRBV5-4	TRBJ2-7
CASNSRLAGGTDTQYF	TRBV28	TRBJ2-3